This T cell receptor beta chain was profiled in a study of blood T cell repertoires in COVID-19. Study in general: The origin of the acute and convalescent COVID-19 samples was the United States, Italy and Spain. From T cells, B-cell-depleted T cells, or PBMCs came the material, which was cDNA or gDNA.

Germline-derived CDR1 and CDR2 are SGHTA and FQGNSA. The J segment lost 8 bases and the V segment lost 1 base, leaving 11 bases of the junction unmatched. The CDR3 consists of 16 residues. Data came from immunoSEQ multiplex PCR; TCRdb stores just in-frame clones and leaves some out. Among more than 200,000 clones listed, approximately 90% were seen once. The V gene is TRBV7-2, the J gene TRBJ1-2, with TRBD1 identical over 9 bases. Sequencing was carried out using peripheral blood. The source is a man aged 18-30 years with active or convalescent COVID-19. The CDR3 sequence: CASSLVGQGLIGGYTF. The CDR3 bases are TGTGCCAGCAGCTTAGTGGGACAGGGTCTTATTGGCGGCTACACCTTC.